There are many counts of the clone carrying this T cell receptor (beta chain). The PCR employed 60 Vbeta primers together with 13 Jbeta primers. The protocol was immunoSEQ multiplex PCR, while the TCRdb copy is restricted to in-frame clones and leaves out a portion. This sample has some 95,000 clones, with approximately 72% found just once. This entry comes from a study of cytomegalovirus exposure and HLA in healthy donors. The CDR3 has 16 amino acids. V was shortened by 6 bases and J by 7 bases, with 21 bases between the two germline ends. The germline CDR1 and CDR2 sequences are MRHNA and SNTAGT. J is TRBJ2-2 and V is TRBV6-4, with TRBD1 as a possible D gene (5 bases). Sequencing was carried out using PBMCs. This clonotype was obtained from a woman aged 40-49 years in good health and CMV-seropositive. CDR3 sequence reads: CASRGIRRVGNGELFF. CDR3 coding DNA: TGTGCCAGCAGAGGTATCCGCAGGGTTGGTAACGGGGAGCTGTTTTTT.